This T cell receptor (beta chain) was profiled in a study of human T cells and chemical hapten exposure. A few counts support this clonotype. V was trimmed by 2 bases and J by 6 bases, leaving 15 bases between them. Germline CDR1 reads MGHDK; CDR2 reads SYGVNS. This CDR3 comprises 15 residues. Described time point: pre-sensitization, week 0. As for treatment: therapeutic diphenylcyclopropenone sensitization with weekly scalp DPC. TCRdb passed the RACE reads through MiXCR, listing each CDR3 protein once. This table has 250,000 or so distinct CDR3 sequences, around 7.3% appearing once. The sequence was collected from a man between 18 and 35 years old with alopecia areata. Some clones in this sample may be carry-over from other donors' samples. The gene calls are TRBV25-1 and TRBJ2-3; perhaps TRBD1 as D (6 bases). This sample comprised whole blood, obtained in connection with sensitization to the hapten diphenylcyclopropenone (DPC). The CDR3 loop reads CASSELRGKGDTQYF. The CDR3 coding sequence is TGTGCCAGCAGTGAACTAAGGGGGAAGGGGGATACGCAGTATTTT. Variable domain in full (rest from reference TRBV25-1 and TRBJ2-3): EADIYQTPRYLVIGTGKKITLECSQTMGHDKMYWYQQDPGMELHLIHYSYGVNSTEKGDLSSESTVSRIRTEHFPLTLESARPSHTSQYLCASSELRGKGDTQYFGPGTRLTVL.